Described below is a single T cell receptor beta chain sequence and its context. This table comes from immunoSEQ multiplex PCR, and its TCRdb copy is limited to in-frame clones, with some not included. Of some 500,000 clones listed, less than 80% are singletons. The data are from a study of shared clonotypes between healthy human individuals. With 0 bases clipped from V and 2 bases from J, the junction kept 7 bases outside the gene matches. This CDR3 has 16 amino acids. The germline V gene has CDR1 SGHAT and CDR2 FQNNGV. The specimen sequenced was PBMCs. The chain employs TRBV11-2 and TRBJ2-7, with 7 bases lining up with TRBD2. The clonotype originates from a woman aged 40 to 50 in good health. Some clones in this sample may be carry-over from other donors' samples. The CDR3 sequence is CASSLDGGSLAYEQYF. CDR3 nucleotide sequence: TGTGCCAGCAGCTTAGACGGCGGGAGTCTAGCCTACGAGCAGTACTTC.